The rows below give T cell receptor beta chains drawn from one sample of a study of CD8 T cells in ankylosing spondylitis. Using its own MiXCR run on the 5' RACE reads, TCRdb lists one record per CDR3 protein. Of about 210,000 distinct CDR3 sequences in the sample, about 6.7% were seen once. The specimen sequenced was blood, either unsorted or a sorted T cell fraction (not recorded which). The receptors derive from a male donor with ankylosing spondylitis. Each CDR3 is given with its conserved first and last residue. Fields, in order: clone size, D gene, V gene, J gene, CDR3 DNA, CDR3 protein. The D gene is left open where the match is weak. Size tells how often a clone was seen (once, few, many) or the class of an expanded clone, and some rows leave it out.

few,TRBD1,TRBV18,TRBJ2-1,TGTGCCAGCTCACCACGGGGCGAACTGACAGGGCTGAGTAAGGTTGACAATGAGCAGTTCTTC,CASSPRGELTGLSKVDNEQFF
many,TRBD2,TRBV5-4,TRBJ2-3,TGTGCCAGCAGCTTACGACCGGGACTAGCGGGAGCCCCCGCAGATACGCAGTATTTT,CASSLRPGLAGAPADTQYF
-,TRBD2,TRBV4-3,TRBJ2-1,TGCGCCAGCAGCCGAGTCTACTTAAAAGCGGGGGTCGAGCAGTTCTTC,CASSRVYLKAGVEQFF
many,-,TRBV29-1,TRBJ2-1,TGCAGCGCTACAACGGACCGAGGATATGAGCAGTTCTTC,CSATTDRGYEQFF
-,TRBD1,TRBV9,TRBJ2-7,TGTGCCAGCACCCCGGCGGACAGGGATTACTACGAGCAGTACTTC,CASTPADRDYYEQYF
many,TRBD2,TRBV4-3,TRBJ2-7,TGCGCCAGCAGCCAAGAGAGCGGGAGGATTTACGAGCAGTACTTC,CASSQESGRIYEQYF
many,-,TRBV4-3,TRBJ2-5,TGCGCCAGCAGCCCCCTCGGGGGAGGCCCGGTTGTGGAGACCCAGTACTTC,CASSPLGGGPVVETQYF
many,-,TRBV2,TRBJ2-7,TGTGCCAGCAGGAGATCAATCTACGAGCAGTACTTC,CASRRSIYEQYF
-,-,TRBV6-1,TRBJ1-2,TGTGCCAGCAGTGCCCCGACTAGGTTGGGATATGGCTACACCTTC,CASSAPTRLGYGYTF
many,TRBD1,TRBV6-1,TRBJ2-5,TGTGCCAGCAGCAAGGGGACAGGGGCGTACCAAGAGACCCAGTACTTC,CASSKGTGAYQETQYF
many,-,TRBV7-9,TRBJ2-1,TGTGCCAGCAGCCGACTTCGGGGTGAGCAGTTCTTC,CASSRLRGEQFF
many,-,TRBV7-9,TRBJ2-1,TGTGCCAGCAGCTCCTACTCCCTGTTCTCGAATGAGCAGTTCTTC,CASSSYSLFSNEQFF
-,-,TRBV10-3,TRBJ1-1,TGTGCCATCAGTGATCGGGACCCGAGGGCGAACACTGAAGCTTTCTTT,CAISDRDPRANTEAFF
-,-,TRBV10-3,TRBJ2-7,TGTGCCATCAAATCGGGGAACGAGCAGTACTTC,CAIKSGNEQYF
-,TRBD1,TRBV10-3,TRBJ2-7,TGTGCCATCAGTGAAACAGGGGGGTCCTACGAGCAGTACTTC,CAISETGGSYEQYF
many,-,TRBV5-1,TRBJ2-7,TGCGCCAGCACAACAACATGGGAGCAGTACTTC,CASTTTWEQYF
many,TRBD2,TRBV7-9,TRBJ2-7,TGTGCCAGCAACCACGGGGGGATCTCCTACGAGCAGTACTTC,CASNHGGISYEQYF
many,-,TRBV18,TRBJ2-7,TGTGCCAGCTCACCATCCCAAGCCTACGAGCAGTACTTC,CASSPSQAYEQYF
few,TRBD1,TRBV9,TRBJ2-7,TGTGCCAGCAGCGTCGCAGGGGGCCGGTACGAGCAGTACTTC,CASSVAGGRYEQYF
many,TRBD2,TRBV6-1,TRBJ2-2,TGTGCCAGCAGTAGAGCGGGAGACACCGGGGAGCTGTTTTTT,CASSRAGDTGELFF
many,TRBD1,TRBV5-1,TRBJ1-4,TGCGCCAGCAGCGCTGTGACAGGGATTAATGAAAAACTGTTTTTT,CASSAVTGINEKLFF
-,-,TRBV4-2,TRBJ2-3,TGTGCCAGCAGCCTATTAGCGGATACGCAGTATTTT,CASSLLADTQYF
many,TRBD2,TRBV4-3,TRBJ2-1,TGCGCCAGCAGCCCGACTAGCGGGAGATACAATGAGCAGTTCTTC,CASSPTSGRYNEQFF